This T cell receptor (beta chain) is drawn from a study of Ad26.COV2.S vaccination and SARS-CoV-2 variants. Turning to the study itself: Participant was drawn from the COV1001 Ad26.COV2.S trial arm. Once or twice, 56 days apart, Ad26.COV2.S was delivered intramuscularly.

Stated treatment: roughly 18 received Ad26.COV2.S at low or high dose, single or two shots; 5 received placebo; per-sample allocation not given. Following the first vaccine or placebo injection, samples were taken on day 63. Recruitment in Boston yielded a donor of adult age, 18-55 years. On this clone itself: Its target is not known.

Notes on the study in general: Breadth, reportedly substantial, characterized the spike-specific CD8+ and CD4+ T cell responses after vaccination.

Produced via immunoSEQ multiplex PCR; TCRdb's table is partial and in-frame only. This table has around 310,000 clones, roughly 88% appearing once. Sequenced material: peripheral blood, taken in a trial of Ad26.COV2.S vaccine versus placebo. This clonotype was obtained from a person between 18 and 65 years old who received the Ad26.COV2.S COVID-19 vaccine or a placebo.

Here the CDR3 DNA reads TGTGCCAGCAGCTTAGCGTTAGGCAGGCCCAAGGATGAAAAACTGTTTTTT. Its translation is CASSLALGRPKDEKLFF. V usage is TRBV7-2 and J usage is TRBJ1-4; no definite D call. Trimming took off 0 bases at V and 6 bases at J, with 17 bases between the two ends. In germline, CDR1 is SGHTA, CDR2 FQGNSA. The CDR3 runs 17 residues.